These 2 T cell receptor beta chains were all obtained from the same sample, sequenced in a study of OX40 agonist ivuxolimab in advanced cancers. Sequencing was performed with immunoSEQ multiplex PCR; in TCRdb, only in-frame clones are kept and a portion is missing. The table shows around 150,000 clones, with around 94% occurring only once. Sequencing used CD4+ or CD8+ T cells sorted from blood, obtained in a trial of the OX40 agonist ivuxolimab. All receptors derive from an adult with an advanced solid tumor such as melanoma, head and neck, liver or kidney cancer.

This chain connects TRBV18 to TRBJ1-1, with D perhaps TRBD1 (5 bases). Trimming shortened V by 3 bases and J by 0 bases, and 11 bases separated the two germline ends. The CDR3 sequence is 15 residues long. Per germline, CDR1 KGHSH and CDR2 LQKENI. The CDR3 region is CASSPQEGMNTEAFF. The CDR3 nucleotides are TGTGCCAGCTCACCCCAAGAGGGGATGAACACTGAAGCTTTCTTT.

The rearrangement links TRBV2 to TRBJ1-6, with D maybe TRBD1 (6 bases). This CDR3 has 17 amino acids. Germline loops: CDR1 SNHLY, CDR2 FYNNEI. V was cut by 5 bases and J by 4 bases, with 18 bases left in between. As DNA, the CDR3 is TGTGCCAGCAGTTCCACAGGACAGCCCAGATATAATTCACCCCTCCACTTT. Amino acids: CASSSTGQPRYNSPLHF.